This T cell receptor beta chain originates from a study of blood T cell repertoires in COVID-19. Study at large: The samples span acute and convalescent COVID-19 from the United States, Italy and Spain. In each case, the material was cDNA or gDNA derived from T cells, B-cell-depleted T cells, or PBMCs.

In the authors' workflow: The authors estimated nucleated cell counts from reference gene primer amplification. The repertoire was sequenced with immunoSEQ multiplex PCR; TCRdb's copy has only in-frame clones and lacks some. V and J calls and clone size are given by that table; D and trimming were obtained from the DNA. The repertoire includes some 350,000 clones, about 89% of them detected once, and nearly 6.5% sits in the top ten. Seattle-derived patients entered the study during active infection and were followed longitudinally. This receptor was identified in a woman between 50 and 59 years old with COVID-19, enrolled during active disease. The sequenced material came from peripheral blood.

The CDR3 region is CASGQGLNTEAFF. In DNA form, the CDR3 reads TGTGCCAGCGGACAGGGTTTGAACACTGAAGCTTTCTTT. The chain links TRBV12-1 to TRBJ1-1; TRBD1, the table's D call, was not compared with the DNA. TRBV12-1 has pseudogene status. This CDR3 region has 13 residues.